This TCR beta chain came from a study of radiotherapy plus CTLA-4 blockade in lung cancer. This CDR3 spans 13 amino acids. The V and J ends lost 7 bases and 6 bases, in that order; junction bases with no gene match: 8. Germline CDR1 and CDR2: SEHNR and FQNEAQ (reference sequence). Sequenced by immunoSEQ multiplex PCR; TCRdb stores in-frame clones only, minus some. The data show tens of thousands of clones, around 69% seen once. Specimen: peripheral blood, collected from a patient treated with radiotherapy plus ipilimumab. The chain links TRBV7-9 to TRBJ1-1; 7 bases map to TRBD1. The TCR sequence derives from a human donor with non-small cell lung cancer who had stable disease on radiotherapy plus ipilimumab. Here the CDR3 DNA reads TGTGCCAGCACCCGAGGGGGACAGTCTGAAGCTTTCTTT. This codes for CASTRGGQSEAFF.